The rows below give T cell receptor beta chains drawn from one sample of a study of blood T cell repertoires in COVID-19. Sequenced by immunoSEQ multiplex PCR; TCRdb stores in-frame clones only, minus some. Among about 83,000 clones, around 86% were seen once, and the ten largest hold under 8.5%. Sequencing was done on a sample of peripheral blood. The source of these receptors is a man older than 75 with active or convalescent COVID-19. The CDR3 runs from the conserved cysteine through the conserved F or W. The D gene is left open where the match is weak. Rows give clone size only sometimes, using once, few, many, or a class for an expanded clone.

V gene	D gene	J gene	clone size	CDR3 DNA	CDR3 protein
TRBV30	TRBD1	TRBJ1-2	-	TGTGCCTGGGGAGGGGGCCACGAGGGCTACACCTTC	CAWGGGHEGYTF
TRBV19	-	TRBJ1-2	-	TGTGCCAGTAAGATGGGGGACAACCACTTAAACTATGGCTACACCTTC	CASKMGDNHLNYGYTF
TRBV5-1	-	TRBJ1-4	once	TGCGCCAGCAGCTTGGCAGGGGCTAATGAAAAACTGTTTTTT	CASSLAGANEKLFF
TRBV5-1	-	TRBJ1-2	few	TGCGCCAGCAGCTTTCAAGAGGGCTATGGCTACACCTTC	CASSFQEGYGYTF
TRBV30	-	TRBJ1-5	-	TGTGCCTGGAGTGAAGAGGGCGATCAGCCCCAGCATTTT	CAWSEEGDQPQHF
TRBV6-5	-	TRBJ1-3	-	TGTGCCAGCAGTTACGGGGGGGGCAGGGGTGACACCATATATTTT	CASSYGGGRGDTIYF
TRBV18	TRBD1	TRBJ2-1	-	TGTGCCAGCTCACGATTACAGGGGGCAGTCAATGAGCAGTTCTTC	CASSRLQGAVNEQFF
TRBV19	-	TRBJ1-1	-	TGTGCCAGTAGCTCCAGGGTAACGCCTGAAGCTTTCTTT	CASSSRVTPEAFF
TRBV7-8	-	TRBJ2-3	-	TGTGCCAGCAGCCCATGGACAACCTCACGTGTTACGCAGTATTTT	CASSPWTTSRVTQYF
TRBV7-2	TRBD2	TRBJ2-1	-	TGTGCCAGCAGCCCCGGACTAGCGGCAAACAATGAGCAGTTCTTC	CASSPGLAANNEQFF
TRBV19	TRBD2	TRBJ2-3	-	TGTGCCAGTAGTATCCTCGCGCGGGAGTCAGATACGCAGTATTTT	CASSILARESDTQYF
TRBV24-1	TRBD1	TRBJ2-3	-	TGTGCCACCAGTGATTGGACAGGCTCCACAGATACGCAGTATTTT	CATSDWTGSTDTQYF
TRBV5-1	-	TRBJ1-1	once	TGCGCCAGCAGGGGGGAGGGGAACACTGAAGCTTTCTTT	CASRGEGNTEAFF
TRBV10-3	-	TRBJ1-3	-	TGTGCCATCAGTTTAGAGGGAAACACCATATATTTT	CAISLEGNTIYF
TRBV19	-	TRBJ1-1	few	TGTGCCAGTAGTATTTGGGCTGAGAACACTGAAGCTTTCTTT	CASSIWAENTEAFF
TRBV30	-	TRBJ1-5	once	TGTGCCTGGAGTCAACAGGGCAATCAGCCCCAGCATTTT	CAWSQQGNQPQHF
TRBV5-1	TRBD2	TRBJ2-5	-	TGCGCCAGCCGCGGGGTTAGCGGGGTGGAGACCCAGTACTTC	CASRGVSGVETQYF
TRBV18	-	TRBJ1-4	-	TGTGCCAGCTCACCACGTGGGAGTTTGGGAATTATTAATGAAAAACTGTTTTTT	CASSPRGSLGIINEKLFF
TRBV7-9	-	TRBJ2-1	many	TGTGCCAGCAGCCTGAGCGGCCAAGGCTACAATGAGCAGTTCTTC	CASSLSGQGYNEQFF
TRBV19	-	TRBJ2-1	-	TGTGCCAGTAGTATAGATGCTCGGGACAAGCAGTTCTTC	CASSIDARDKQFF
TRBV30	-	TRBJ1-5	-	TGTGCCTGGAGCGGGTCAAATCAGCCCCAGCATTTT	CAWSGSNQPQHF
TRBV6-1	-	TRBJ2-6	once	TGTGCCAGCAGTGTTCGGGACATATCTTCTGGGGCCAACGTCCTGACTTTC	CASSVRDISSGANVLTF
TRBV6-5	TRBD1	TRBJ1-2	-	TGTGCCAGCAGTTATGCGGGACAGGGGTATACGTATGGCTACACCTTC	CASSYAGQGYTYGYTF
TRBV11-2	TRBD1	TRBJ1-2	-	TGTGCCAGCAGCCCAGGACAGGGATCTAACTATGGCTACACCTTC	CASSPGQGSNYGYTF
TRBV18	-	TRBJ2-2	-	TGTGCCAGCTCACCGGGACAAGGCCTTCGTGGGGAGCTGTTTTTT	CASSPGQGLRGELFF
TRBV10-2	-	TRBJ1-5	-	TGCGCCAGCAGTGGCGCCAGGTGGGTCGCCAATTATAGCAATCAGCCCCAGCATTTT	CASSGARWVANYSNQPQHF
TRBV11-2	-	TRBJ2-2	-	TGTGCCAGCAGCTTAATTTTCGGGGGTACCGGGGAGCTGTTTTTT	CASSLIFGGTGELFF